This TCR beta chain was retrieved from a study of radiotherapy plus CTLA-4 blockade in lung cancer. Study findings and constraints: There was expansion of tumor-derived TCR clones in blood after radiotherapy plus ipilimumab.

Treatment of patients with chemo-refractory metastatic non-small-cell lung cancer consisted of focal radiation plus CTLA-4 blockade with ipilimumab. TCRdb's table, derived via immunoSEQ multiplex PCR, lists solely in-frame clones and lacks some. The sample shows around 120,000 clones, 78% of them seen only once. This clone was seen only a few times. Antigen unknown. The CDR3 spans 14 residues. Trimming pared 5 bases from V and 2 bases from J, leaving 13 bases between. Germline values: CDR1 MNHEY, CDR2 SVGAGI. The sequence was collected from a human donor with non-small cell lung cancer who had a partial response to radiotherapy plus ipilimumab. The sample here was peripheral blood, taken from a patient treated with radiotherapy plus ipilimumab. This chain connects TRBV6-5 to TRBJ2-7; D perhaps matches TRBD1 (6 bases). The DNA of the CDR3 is TGTGCCAGCAGTCGGGACACGTTTCCCTACGAGCAGTACTTC. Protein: CASSRDTFPYEQYF.